The 10 T cell receptor beta chains listed next were all sequenced from one sample in a study of blood T cell repertoires in COVID-19. Measured with immunoSEQ multiplex PCR; TCRdb has only the in-frame clones, and not every one. This repertoire shows about 160,000 clones, around 87% found once; its top ten account for 10%. The sample consisted of peripheral blood. These receptors originate from a woman aged 70 to 79 with COVID-19, enrolled during active disease.

The rearrangement uses TRBV7-2 and TRBJ2-5, with 7 bases fitting TRBD1. The CDR3 covers 15 residues. V lost 1 base and J lost 1; bases outside the gene matches: 3. CDR1 is SGHTA, CDR2 FQGNSA, per germline. For the CDR3, the DNA is TGTGCCAGCAGCTTAGACAGGGGCCTCCAAGAGACCCAGTACTTC. It specifies CASSLDRGLQETQYF. The full variable domain, completed using reference TRBV7-2 and TRBJ2-5, is GAGVSQSPSNKVTEKGKDVELRCDPISGHTALYWYRQSLGQGLEFLIYFQGNSAPDKSGLPSDRFSAERTGGSVSTLTIQRTQQEDSAVYLCASSLDRGLQETQYFGPGTRLLVL.

CDR3 sequence (DNA): TGTGCCAGCAGGCCTAACAGGGGTGATTCACCCCTCCACTTT. Its protein is CASRPNRGDSPLHF. The chain joins TRBV6-5 to TRBJ1-6; 7 positions match TRBD1. V was pared by 6 bases and J by 8 bases, with 7 bases of the junction left unmatched. CDR1 is MNHEY and CDR2 is SVGAGI in the germline V gene. There are 14 residues in the CDR3.

CDR3 sequence reads: CASRGDRRGVAFF. In DNA form, the CDR3 reads TGTGCCAGCAGAGGGGACAGGCGAGGTGTGGCTTTCTTT. J is TRBJ1-1 and V is TRBV12-3 or TRBV12-4, with 8 bases aligning to TRBD1. This CDR3 has 13 amino acids. The trim removed 6 bases at V and 11 bases at J, leaving 11 bases unmatched.

CDR3 nucleotides: TGTGCCAGTAGTATAACCATGGGGCAGGGGGTAGAGACCCAGTACTTC. It codes for CASSITMGQGVETQYF. The rearrangement uses TRBV19 and TRBJ2-5, with 7 bases that match TRBD1. The CDR3 has 16 residues. The J segment lost 4 bases and the V segment lost 2 bases, leaving 10 bases of the junction unmatched. CDR1 and CDR2 (germline): LNHDA, SQIVND (reference sequence).

The table lists this clone with a few counts. This chain uses TRBV5-8 with TRBJ1-1; 7 bases align to TRBD1. This CDR3 contains 15 residues. Germline CDR1 SGHTS, CDR2 YDEGEE. V lost 2 bases to trimming and J lost 0 bases; unmatched junction nucleotides: 4. As DNA, the CDR3 is TGTGCCAGCAGCTTACAGGGGCTTGTGAACACTGAAGCTTTCTTT. It translates to CASSLQGLVNTEAFF.

This clone appeared a few times. The gene calls are TRBV28 and TRBJ1-4; 7 bases match TRBD1. The length of the CDR3 is 17 residues. Germline values: CDR1 MDHEN, CDR2 SYDVKM. J gave up 10 bases and V 6 bases, and 20 bases lay outside the gene matches. CDR3 DNA sequence: TGTGCCAGCAGCCCCCCGGGACAGTCCTCAGGGGGTGGAAAACTGTTTTTT. Its translation: CASSPPGQSSGGGKLFF.

This clone occurred once. The J gene is TRBJ2-2, the V gene TRBV10-3, with 8 bases lining up with TRBD1. Germline V gene data show CDR1 as ENHRY and CDR2 as SYGVKD. The CDR3 extends over 14 amino acids. After removal of 6 bases from V and 5 bases from J, the junction contained 5 bases not matched to a gene. The CDR3 here is CAIREGQATGELFF. In nucleotides, the CDR3 is TGTGCCATCAGGGAGGGACAGGCAACCGGGGAGCTGTTTTTT.

The rearrangement joins TRBV7-2 to TRBJ1-1, with D possibly TRBD1 on 5 matching bases. CDR3 length: 16 residues. In germline, CDR1 is SGHTA, CDR2 FQGNSA. With 1 base removed from V and 0 bases from J, the gap between germline ends came to 12 bases. The CDR3 DNA is TGTGCCAGCAGCTTAGGGCGGGGCCGGGTGAACACTGAAGCTTTCTTT. Residues: CASSLGRGRVNTEAFF. The full variable domain, with the rest looked up from reference TRBV7-2 and TRBJ1-1, is GAGVSQSPSNKVTEKGKDVELRCDPISGHTALYWYRQSLGQGLEFLIYFQGNSAPDKSGLPSDRFSAERTGGSVSTLTIQRTQQEDSAVYLCASSLGRGRVNTEAFFGQGTRLTVV.

CDR3 in amino acids: CASSGQWEKYF. CDR3 nucleotides: TGTGCCAGCAGCGGACAGTGGGAAAAGTACTTC. The chain combines TRBV7-2 with TRBJ2-7; the D gene is possibly TRBD1 (6 bases). Germline loops: CDR1 SGHTA, CDR2 FQGNSA. The CDR3 has 11 residues. V lost 5 bases and J lost 11, with 13 bases in between.

The V gene is TRBV28, the J gene TRBJ1-2; TRBD1 might be the D (5 bases). This CDR3 has 12 amino acids. V was trimmed by 2 bases and J by 5 bases, leaving 6 bases between them. The germline V gene encodes CDR1 MDHEN and CDR2 SYDVKM. The CDR3 reads CASSLRGYGYTF. The CDR3 DNA is TGTGCCAGCAGTTTAAGGGGTTATGGCTACACCTTC.